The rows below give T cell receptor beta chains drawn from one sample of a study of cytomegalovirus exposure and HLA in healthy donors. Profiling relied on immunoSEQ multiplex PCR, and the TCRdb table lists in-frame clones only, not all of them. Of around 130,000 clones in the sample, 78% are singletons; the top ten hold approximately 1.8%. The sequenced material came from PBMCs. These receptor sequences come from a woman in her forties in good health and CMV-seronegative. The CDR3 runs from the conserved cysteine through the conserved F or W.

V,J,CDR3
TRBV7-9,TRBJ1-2,CASSFNREGYTF
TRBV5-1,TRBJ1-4,CASSPHPGNGEKLFF
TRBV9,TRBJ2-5,CASSVMGGPETQYF
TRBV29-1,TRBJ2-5,CSTRDSQETQYF
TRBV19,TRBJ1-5,CASSQPQGAGQPQHF
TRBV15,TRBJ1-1,CATSRTPQGGDTEAFF
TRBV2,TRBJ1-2,CASSDAQSGGYTF
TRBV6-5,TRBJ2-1,CASSYFPTNNEQFF
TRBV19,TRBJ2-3,CASSRYSGSGTDTQYF
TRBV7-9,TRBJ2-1,CASSLTSGGRSEQFF
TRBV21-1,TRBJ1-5,CASSKELRGQEDNQPQHF
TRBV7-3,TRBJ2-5,CASSPTSVQETQYF
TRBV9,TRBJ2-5,CASSVAAGPGETQYF
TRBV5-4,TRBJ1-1,CASSFEDRVMNTEAFF
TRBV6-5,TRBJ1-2,CATRGGDGYTF
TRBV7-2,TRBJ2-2,CASRPQAGAPTGELFF
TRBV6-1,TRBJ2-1,CASSPVGGLAMFF
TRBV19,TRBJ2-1,CASKETENSYNEQFF
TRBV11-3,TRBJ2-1,CASSPTGTTDNEQFF
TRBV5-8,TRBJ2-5,CASRPAPGLDSTQYF
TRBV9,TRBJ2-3,CASSAPGTERDTQYF
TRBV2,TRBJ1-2,CASTREWEGHGYTF
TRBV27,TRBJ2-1,CASSGDGGRSSYNEQFF
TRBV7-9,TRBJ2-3,CASSPKVGLAGTDTQYF
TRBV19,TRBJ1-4,CASTGPPLDEKLFF
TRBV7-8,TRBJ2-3,CASSLAPSTDTQYF
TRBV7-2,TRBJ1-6,CASSRTGESNSPLHF
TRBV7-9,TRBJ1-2,CSSSYAWDRGYGYTF
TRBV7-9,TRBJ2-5,CASSPAQETQYF
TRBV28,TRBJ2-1,CASSSQLILTSYNEQFF
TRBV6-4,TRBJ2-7,CASSYERRGYHEQYF
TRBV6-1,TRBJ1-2,CASTEGRNYGYTF
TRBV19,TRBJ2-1,CATCGREGRDEQFF
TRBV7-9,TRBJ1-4,CASSLPPARGGEKLFF
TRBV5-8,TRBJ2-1,CASSRLTSGESYNEQFF
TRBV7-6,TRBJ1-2,CASSLGSGANYGYTF
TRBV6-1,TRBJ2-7,CASGTGWLYEQYF
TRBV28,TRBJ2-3,CASSEIPGLAGGPDTQYF
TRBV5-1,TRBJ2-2,CASSSTSGSTGELFF
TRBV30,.,CAWKTEYEQYF
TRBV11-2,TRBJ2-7,CASSLVANLRPEQYF
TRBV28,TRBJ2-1,CASSGHRQGPSSYNEQFF
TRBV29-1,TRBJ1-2,CSVWDRDYGYTF
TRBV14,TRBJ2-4,CASSLTGGASSQYF
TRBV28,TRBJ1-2,CASRTGDRDGGYTF
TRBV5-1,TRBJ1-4,CASSRGWDEKLFF
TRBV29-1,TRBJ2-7,CSVGTSGIDYEQYF
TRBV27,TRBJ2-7,CASRRTLAGGVDEQYF
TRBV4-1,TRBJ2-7,CASSTGTDDSYEQYF
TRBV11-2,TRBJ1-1,CASSLKRNTEAFF
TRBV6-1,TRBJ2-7,CASSEAPSHLEQYF
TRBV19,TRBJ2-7,CASSMGRTDEQYF
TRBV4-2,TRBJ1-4,CASSQAGGSLTNEKLFF
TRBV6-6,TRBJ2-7,CAGSAGGPVNEQYF
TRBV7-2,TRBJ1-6,CASSLGDRGTEPLHF
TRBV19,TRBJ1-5,CASSQGASRNQPQHF
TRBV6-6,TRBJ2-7,CASSYLYEQYF
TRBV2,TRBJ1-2,CASNQQGAVYGYTF
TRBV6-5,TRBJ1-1,CASATPTGQGLWAFF